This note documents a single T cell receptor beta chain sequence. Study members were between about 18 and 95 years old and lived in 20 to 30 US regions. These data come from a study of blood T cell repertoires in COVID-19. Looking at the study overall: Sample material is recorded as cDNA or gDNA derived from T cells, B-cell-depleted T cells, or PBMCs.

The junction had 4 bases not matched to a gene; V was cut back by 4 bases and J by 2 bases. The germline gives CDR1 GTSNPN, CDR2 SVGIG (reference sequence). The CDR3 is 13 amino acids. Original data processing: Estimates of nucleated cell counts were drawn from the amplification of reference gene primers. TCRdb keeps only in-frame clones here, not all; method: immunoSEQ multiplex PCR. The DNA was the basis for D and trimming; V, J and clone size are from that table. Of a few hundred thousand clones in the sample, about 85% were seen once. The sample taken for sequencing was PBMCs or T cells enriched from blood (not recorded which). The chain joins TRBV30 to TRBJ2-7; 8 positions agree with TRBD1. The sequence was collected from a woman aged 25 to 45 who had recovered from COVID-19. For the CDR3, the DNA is TGTGCCTGGAAACGGACAGGGACCTACGAGCAGTACTTC. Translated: CAWKRTGTYEQYF.